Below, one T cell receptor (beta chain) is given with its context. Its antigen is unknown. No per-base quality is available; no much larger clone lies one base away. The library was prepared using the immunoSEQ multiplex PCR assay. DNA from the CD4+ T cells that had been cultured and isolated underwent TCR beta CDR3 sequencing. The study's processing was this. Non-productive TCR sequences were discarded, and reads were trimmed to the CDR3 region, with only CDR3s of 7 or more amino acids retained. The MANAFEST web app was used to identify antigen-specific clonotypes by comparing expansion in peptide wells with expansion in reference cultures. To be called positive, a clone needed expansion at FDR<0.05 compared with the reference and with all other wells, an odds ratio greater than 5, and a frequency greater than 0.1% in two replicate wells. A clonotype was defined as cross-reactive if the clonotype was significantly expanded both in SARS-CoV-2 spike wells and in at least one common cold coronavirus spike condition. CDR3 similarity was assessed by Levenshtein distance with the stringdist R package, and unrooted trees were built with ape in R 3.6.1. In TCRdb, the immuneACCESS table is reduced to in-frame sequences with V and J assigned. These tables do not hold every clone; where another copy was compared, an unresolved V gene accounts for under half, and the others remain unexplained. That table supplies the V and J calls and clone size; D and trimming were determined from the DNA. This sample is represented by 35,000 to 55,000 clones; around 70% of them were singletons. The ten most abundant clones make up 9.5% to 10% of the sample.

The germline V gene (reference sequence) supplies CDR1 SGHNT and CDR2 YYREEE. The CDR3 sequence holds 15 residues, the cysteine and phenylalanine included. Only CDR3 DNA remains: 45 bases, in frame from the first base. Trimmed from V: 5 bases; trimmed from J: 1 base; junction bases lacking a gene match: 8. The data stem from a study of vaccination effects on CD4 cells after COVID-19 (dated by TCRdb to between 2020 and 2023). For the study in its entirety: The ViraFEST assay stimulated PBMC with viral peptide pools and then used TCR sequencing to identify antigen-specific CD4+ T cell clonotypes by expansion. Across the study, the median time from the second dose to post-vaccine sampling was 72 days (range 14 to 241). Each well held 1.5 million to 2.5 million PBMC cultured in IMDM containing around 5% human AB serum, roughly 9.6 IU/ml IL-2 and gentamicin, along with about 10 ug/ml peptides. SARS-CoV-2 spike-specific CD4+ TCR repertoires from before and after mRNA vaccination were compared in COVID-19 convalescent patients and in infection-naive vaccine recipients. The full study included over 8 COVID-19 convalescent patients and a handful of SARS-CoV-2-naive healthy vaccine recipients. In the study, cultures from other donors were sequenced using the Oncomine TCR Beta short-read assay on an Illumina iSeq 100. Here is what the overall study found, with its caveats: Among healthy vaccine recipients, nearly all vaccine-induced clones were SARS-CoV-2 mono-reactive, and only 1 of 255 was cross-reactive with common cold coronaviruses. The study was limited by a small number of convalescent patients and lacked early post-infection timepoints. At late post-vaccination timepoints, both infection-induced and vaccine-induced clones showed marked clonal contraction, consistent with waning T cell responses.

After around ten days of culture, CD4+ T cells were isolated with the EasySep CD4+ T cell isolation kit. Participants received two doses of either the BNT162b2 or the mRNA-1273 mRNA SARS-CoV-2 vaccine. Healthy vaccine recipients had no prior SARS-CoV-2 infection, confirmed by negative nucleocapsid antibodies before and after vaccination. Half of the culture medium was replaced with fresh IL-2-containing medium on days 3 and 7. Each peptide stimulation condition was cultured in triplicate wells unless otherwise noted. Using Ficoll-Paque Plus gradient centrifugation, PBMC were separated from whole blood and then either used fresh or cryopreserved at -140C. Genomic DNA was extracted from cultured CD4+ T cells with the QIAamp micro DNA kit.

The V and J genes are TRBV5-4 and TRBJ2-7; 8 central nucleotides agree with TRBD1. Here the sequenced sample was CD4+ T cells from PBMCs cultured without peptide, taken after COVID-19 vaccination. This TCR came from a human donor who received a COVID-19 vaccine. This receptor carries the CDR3 CASRAGTGMSYEQYF. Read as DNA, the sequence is TGTGCCAGCAGGGCCGGGACAGGAATGTCCTACGAGCAGTACTTC.